These 29 T cell receptor beta chains came from one sample sequenced in a study of blood T cell repertoires in COVID-19. Sequenced by immunoSEQ multiplex PCR; TCRdb stores in-frame clones only, minus some. Of 390,000 or so clones in the sample, 90% were seen once. Material for sequencing was peripheral blood. The source of these receptors is a man aged 18-30 years with active or convalescent COVID-19.

This clone has just one count. The chain combines TRBV5-6 with TRBJ1-4; 8 positions agree with TRBD1. V trimming: 4 bases; J trimming: 4 bases; junction bases outside the gene matches: 9. The CDR3 sequence is 16 residues long. Germline V gives CDR1 SGHDT, CDR2 YYEEEE. The CDR3 is CASSGGTGRYNEKLFF. The DNA of the CDR3 is TGTGCCAGCAGCGGCGGGACAGGCAGATATAATGAAAAACTGTTTTTT.

Here the CDR3 DNA reads TGTGCCAGCAGTTACCTTGCGGGGGGGCTCCTGGGGGAGCAGTTCTTC. Amino acid sequence: CASSYLAGGLLGEQFF. The chain joins TRBV6-5 to TRBJ2-1; 9 nucleotides match TRBD2. The V and J ends lost 2 bases and 10 bases, in that order; junction bases with no gene match: 12. The CDR3 has 16 amino acids. CDR1 is MNHEY and CDR2 is SVGAGI in the germline V gene.

As DNA, the CDR3 is TGTGCCAGCAGTTCAACCGGGACAGGCAACATTCAGTACTTC. Protein: CASSSTGTGNIQYF. The chain links TRBV7-9 to TRBJ2-4, with 8 bases lining up with TRBD1. V lost 6 bases to trimming and J lost 7 bases; unmatched junction nucleotides: 8. Germline CDR1 SEHNR, CDR2 FQNEAQ (reference sequence). The CDR3 contains 14 residues.

The CDR3 protein is CASSKTPDRPAYEQYF. CDR3 bases: TGTGCCAGCAGCAAAACCCCGGACAGGCCAGCATACGAGCAGTACTTC. The chain employs TRBV21-1 and TRBJ2-7; TRBD1, the D gene given by the table, was not confirmed from the DNA. TRBV21-1 is classified as a pseudogene. The CDR3 totals 16 residues.

The rearrangement joins TRBV7-2 to TRBJ2-7; a possible D gene is TRBD1 (5 bases). From germline, CDR1 is SGHTA and CDR2 FQGNSA. The length of the CDR3 is 14 residues. Between the trimmed V and J ends, which lost 5 bases and 2 bases, there was a span of 13 bases. CDR3 DNA: TGTGCCAGCAGCAAAGACAGTACTCCCTACGAGCAGTACTTC. Residues: CASSKDSTPYEQYF.

The chain has TRBV7-3 and TRBJ2-3; 8 bases line up with TRBD2. The CDR3 has 16 amino acids. The junction had 7 bases not matched to a gene; V was cut back by 4 bases and J by 1 base. Germline V gene data show CDR1 as SGHTA and CDR2 as FQGTGA. The CDR3 reads CASSSSGLAGTDTQYF. Written as DNA, the CDR3 is TGTGCCAGCAGCTCGTCAGGACTAGCTGGCACAGATACGCAGTATTTT.

The chain combines TRBV3-1 (or the pseudogene TRBV3-2) with TRBJ2-5; the match to TRBD2 covers 8 bases. Germline lookup yields CDR1 LGHDT and CDR2 YNNKEL (reference sequence). The CDR3 runs to 16 residues. Trimming took 4 bases from V and 5 from J; bases not matched to a gene: 12. The CDR3 spells CASSPASSGSGETQYF. The DNA of the CDR3 is TGTGCCAGCAGCCCCGCGTCCAGCGGGAGCGGGGAGACCCAGTACTTC.

The rearrangement links TRBV30 to TRBJ1-5; no clear D gene. Looked up from germline, CDR1 is GTSNPN and CDR2 is SVGIG (reference sequence). V was trimmed by 3 bases and J by 7 bases, leaving 13 bases between them. CDR3 length: 13 residues. The CDR3 reads CAWRYPGEQPQHF. The CDR3 DNA follows: TGTGCCTGGAGATACCCCGGGGAGCAGCCCCAGCATTTT.

The chain is built from TRBV13 and TRBJ1-2, with 8 positions matching TRBD1. V gave up 5 bases and J gave up 4 bases; unmatched junction bases: 15. The CDR3 is made up of 17 amino acids. The germline V gene has CDR1 PRHDT and CDR2 FYEKMQ (reference sequence). DNA for the CDR3: TGTGCCAGCAGCCGACCACTAAACCCCGGGACAGGCTATGGCTACACCTTC. Translation: CASSRPLNPGTGYGYTF.

The CDR3 loop reads CASSPMDRVVLEQYF. CDR3 nucleotide sequence: TGTGCCAGCAGTCCGATGGACAGAGTCGTGCTCGAGCAGTACTTC. The chain uses TRBV27 and TRBJ2-7; D might be TRBD1 (6 bases). Germline V gene sequence: CDR1 MNHEY, CDR2 SMNVEV (reference sequence). V shed 5 bases and J shed 6 bases, with 20 bases lying between them. The CDR3 contains 15 residues.

As concerns this clone: Other DNA sequences in the same sample also yield this CDR3. The chain employs TRBV4-2 and TRBJ1-5; D is ambiguous. The CDR3 length is 15 residues. Germline-derived CDR1 and CDR2 are LGHNA and YNFKEQ. Trimming removed 0 bases from V and 1 base from J, with 7 bases in between. The CDR3 here is CASSQEGGSNQPQHF. CDR3 coding DNA: TGTGCCAGCAGCCAAGAGGGAGGAAGCAATCAGCCCCAGCATTTT.

The chain carries TRBV2 and TRBJ2-3; TRBD2 is a possible D gene (5 bases). The V and J ends lost 4 bases and 2 bases respectively, with 10 bases between them. Germline V gene sequence: CDR1 SNHLY, CDR2 FYNNEI. The CDR3 is 14 amino acids. CDR3 amino acids: CASSVRGDTDTQYF. The CDR3, as DNA: TGTGCCAGCAGTGTCCGGGGAGACACAGATACGCAGTATTTT.

This sequence joins TRBV13 and TRBJ1-6; 11 positions agree with TRBD1. Per germline, CDR1 PRHDT and CDR2 FYEKMQ (reference sequence). The V segment lost 6 bases and the J segment 3 bases; nucleotides outside the gene matches: 7. CDR3 length: 17 amino acids. CDR3: CASRQDRGRSYNSPLHF. Here the CDR3 DNA reads TGTGCCAGCAGGCAGGACAGGGGGCGAAGCTATAATTCACCCCTCCACTTT.

The rearrangement joins TRBV6-2 or TRBV6-3 to TRBJ1-5, with 8 bases lining up with TRBD1. Germline V gives CDR1 MNHEY, CDR2 SVGEGT. The J segment lost 5 bases and the V segment lost 3 bases, leaving 6 bases of the junction unmatched. The CDR3 totals 15 residues. CDR3 sequence reads: CASSYDGQGHQPQHF. Here the CDR3 DNA reads TGTGCCAGCAGTTATGACGGACAGGGCCATCAGCCCCAGCATTTT.

The chain joins TRBV9 to TRBJ2-1; possibly TRBD2 for D (6 bases). This CDR3 is 13 amino acids long. Looked up from germline, CDR1 is SGDLS and CDR2 is YYNGEE. Trimming took 6 bases from V and 8 from J, leaving 15 bases between them. CDR3 coding DNA: TGTGCCAGCATCCGCGGGATTGCGGATGAGCAGTTCTTC. This encodes CASIRGIADEQFF.

V usage is TRBV21-1 and J usage is TRBJ2-1; the table's TRBD2 call for D was not verified on the DNA. TRBV21-1 is listed as a pseudogene. The CDR3 totals 18 residues. CDR3 protein: CASSRIPLCGSSGNEQFF. The CDR3 DNA reads as TGTGCCAGCAGCCGCATCCCACTTTGCGGGAGCTCGGGCAATGAGCAGTTCTTC.

This chain links TRBV12-3 or TRBV12-4 with TRBJ1-5; D not resolved. The CDR3 extends over 13 amino acids. The V end lost 3 bases, the J end lost 7 bases, and 10 bases lay between the germline ends. The CDR3, as DNA: TGTGCCAGCAGTTTCTTCGGTGAGCAGCCCCAGCATTTT. Protein sequence: CASSFFGEQPQHF.

The rearrangement uses TRBV7-9 and TRBJ1-1; a weak D match, TRBD1 (6 bases). Germline V gene sequence: CDR1 SEHNR, CDR2 FQNEAQ (reference sequence). The V end lost 1 base, the J end lost 4 bases, and 10 bases lay between the germline ends. There are 14 residues in the CDR3. DNA for the CDR3: TGTGCCAGCAGCTTAGGGCAGGGGTTCACTGAAGCTTTCTTT. Encoded protein: CASSLGQGFTEAFF.

This chain joins TRBV7-8 and TRBJ1-5, with D possibly matching TRBD1 (5 bases). Germline CDR1 SGHVS, CDR2 FQNEAQ. This CDR3 spans 15 amino acids. V lost 5 bases, J lost 0 bases, and 11 bases lay in between. CDR3 nucleotides: TGTGCCAGCAGCGCCTGGGGCAGTAGCAATCAGCCCCAGCATTTT. Its translation is CASSAWGSSNQPQHF.

This rearrangement joins TRBV18 to TRBJ2-2; D possibly corresponds to TRBD2 (6 bases). The CDR3 contains 14 residues. V was cut by 3 bases and J by 3 bases, with 8 bases left in between. Germline V lookup: CDR1 KGHSH, CDR2 LQKENI. CDR3: CASSPRDYTGELFF. In nucleotides, the CDR3 is TGTGCCAGCTCACCCCGGGACTACACCGGGGAGCTGTTTTTT.

The chain is built from TRBV6-5 and TRBJ2-5, with TRBD1 matching 8 bases. V gave up 5 bases and J gave up 5 bases; unmatched junction bases: 10. The CDR3 totals 15 residues. Germline assignment: CDR1 MNHEY and CDR2 SVGAGI. The CDR3 loop is CASSLNKDRVETQYF. The CDR3 DNA reads as TGTGCCAGCAGTCTGAATAAGGACAGGGTGGAGACCCAGTACTTC.

This clone has a handful of counts. The chain couples TRBV7-9 to TRBJ2-5; maybe TRBD2 (5 bases). Per germline, CDR1 SEHNR and CDR2 FQNEAQ (reference sequence). The CDR3 has 15 residues. V was pared by 5 bases and J by 0 bases, with 13 bases between. The CDR3 bases are TGTGCCAGCAGCCCCATGGACTGGAACCAAGAGACCCAGTACTTC. Amino acids: CASSPMDWNQETQYF.

The genes are TRBV19 and TRBJ2-1, with TRBD1 matching 7 bases. The CDR3 has 12 residues. V lost 5 bases and J lost 9; bases outside the gene matches: 4. Germline CDR1 is LNHDA and CDR2 is SQIVND (reference sequence). CDR3 amino acids: CASSVDRAEQFF. The DNA for the CDR3 is TGTGCCAGTAGTGTCGACAGGGCTGAGCAGTTCTTC.

V is TRBV7-9 and J is TRBJ1-2, with unresolved D. CDR3 length: 13 residues. Germline V gives CDR1 SEHNR, CDR2 FQNEAQ (reference sequence). The V end was cut by 5 bases, the J end by 6 bases, with 13 bases between. The CDR3 DNA follows: TGTGCCAGCAGCCCACAAAGTAATCATGGCTACACCTTC. Amino acids: CASSPQSNHGYTF. Full variable domain (rest looked up from reference TRBV7-9 and TRBJ1-2): DTGVSQNPRHKITKRGQNVTFRCDPISEHNRLYWYRQTLGQGPEFLTYFQNEAQLEKSRLLSDRFSAERPKGSFSTLEIQRTEQGDSAMYLCASSPQSNHGYTFGSGTRLTVV.

A few counts support this clone. The chain is built from TRBV29-1 and TRBJ2-5; TRBD2 matches at 7 bases. Trimming removed 3 bases from V and 5 bases from J; junction bases left unmatched: 15. The CDR3 covers 16 residues. The germline V gene has CDR1 SQVTM and CDR2 ANQGSEA. CDR3 region: CSVEEPGRGEYETQYF. The DNA of the CDR3 is TGCAGCGTTGAGGAGCCGGGGAGGGGCGAGTATGAGACCCAGTACTTC.

The V gene is TRBV7-9, the J gene TRBJ1-2; D is unclear. Germline CDR1 and CDR2: SEHNR and FQNEAQ (reference sequence). The CDR3 sequence is 18 residues long. V was clipped by 5 bases and J by 1 base, with 23 bases between them. The CDR3 spells CASSPNDTYDQFNYGYTF. The CDR3 region has the DNA TGTGCCAGCAGCCCAAATGACACGTACGATCAGTTTAACTATGGCTACACCTTC.

In its sample, this clone was seen once. For the CDR3, the DNA is TGTGCCAGTAGTGGTGGCAGGGTTCATGGCTACACCTTC. Amino acids: CASSGGRVHGYTF. This rearrangement joins TRBV19 to TRBJ1-2; tentative D call: TRBD1 (5 bases). Germline values: CDR1 LNHDA, CDR2 SQIVND (reference sequence). Trimming removed 5 bases at V and 6 bases at J, with 13 bases between. This CDR3 has 13 amino acids.

The rearrangement uses TRBV18 and TRBJ1-1, with 7 bases that match TRBD1. The ends lost 4 bases at V and 1 base at J; junction bases unmatched: 6. This CDR3 is built from 15 residues. The germline CDR1 and CDR2 sequences are KGHSH and LQKENI. This CDR3 reads CASSLRQGPNTEAFF. The CDR3 region has the DNA TGTGCCAGCTCACTGCGACAGGGCCCGAACACTGAAGCTTTCTTT. Filled out from reference TRBV18 and TRBJ1-1, the complete variable domain reads NAGVMQNPRHLVRRRGQEARLRCSPMKGHSHVYWYRQLPEEGLKFMVYLQKENIIDESGMPKERFSAEFPKEGPSILRIQQVVRGDSAAYFCASSLRQGPNTEAFFGQGTRLTVV.

This clone was found once. The J gene is TRBJ2-2, the V gene TRBV5-1, with D possibly matching TRBD2 (6 bases). Trimming removed 7 bases at V and 3 bases at J, with 13 bases between. The CDR3 sequence is 14 residues long. CDR1 and CDR2 from the germline V gene are SGHRS and YFSETQ. The CDR3 protein is CASLRSGDTGELFF. The CDR3 nucleotides read TGCGCCAGCCTAAGGTCGGGGGACACCGGGGAGCTGTTTTTT.